Presented here are 9 T cell receptor beta chains from one specimen sequenced in a study of blood T cell repertoires in COVID-19. Here immunoSEQ multiplex PCR was the method, and the copy in TCRdb shows in-frame clones only, minus some. The sample lists about 400,000 clones, around 92% occurring once. The sequenced material came from PBMCs or T cells enriched from blood (not recorded which). The source is a woman in her 30s who had recovered from COVID-19.

The chain joins TRBV19 to TRBJ2-7; D perhaps matches TRBD1 (7 bases). Looked up from germline, CDR1 is LNHDA and CDR2 is SQIVND (reference sequence). V lost 0 bases and J 4 bases, leaving 16 bases between the germline ends. The CDR3 has 16 amino acids. Written as DNA, the CDR3 is TGTGCCAGTAGTATAGATCCTACAGGGGACTGGTACGAGCAGTACTTC. This gives the protein CASSIDPTGDWYEQYF.

V and J are TRBV19 and TRBJ1-5; D gene unclear. CDR3 length: 16 residues. V shed 1 base and J shed 0 bases, with 10 bases lying between them. The V gene's germline CDR1 is LNHDA and CDR2 SQIVND (reference sequence). The CDR3 sequence: CASSIAGSGSNQPQHF. CDR3 sequence (DNA): TGTGCCAGTAGTATAGCAGGAAGCGGTAGCAATCAGCCCCAGCATTTT. Using reference TRBV19 and TRBJ1-5 for the parts outside the CDR3, the full variable domain is DGGITQSPKYLFRKEGQNVTLSCEQNLNHDAMYWYRQDPGQGLRLIYYSQIVNDFQKGDIAEGYSVSREKKESFPLTVTSAQKNPTAFYLCASSIAGSGSNQPQHFGDGTRLSIL.

The V gene is TRBV9, the J gene TRBJ2-7, with 7 bases identical to TRBD1. This CDR3 contains 18 residues. The ends lost 0 bases at V and 2 bases at J; junction bases unmatched: 14. The germline CDR1 and CDR2 sequences are SGDLS and YYNGEE. The CDR3, as DNA: TGTGCCAGCAGCGTAGGAGGTATTGGGGGACAGATAACCTACGAGCAGTACTTC. Translating gives CASSVGGIGGQITYEQYF.

The chain has TRBV5-1 and TRBJ1-5; D is possibly TRBD1 (6 bases). CDR3 length: 15 residues. V lost 0 bases to trimming and J lost 9 bases, with 16 bases between them. From germline, CDR1 is SGHRS and CDR2 YFSETQ. The CDR3 region is CASSLDTTGGSPQHF. The CDR3 coding sequence is TGCGCCAGCAGCTTGGATACGACAGGCGGATCGCCCCAGCATTTT.

This CDR3 is CASSYSATGLFDTEAFF. CDR3 bases: TGTGCCAGCAGTTACTCCGCCACAGGGTTATTTGACACTGAAGCTTTCTTT. The chain recombines TRBV6-2 or TRBV6-3 with TRBJ1-1; a weak D match, TRBD1 (6 bases). Trimming took off 0 bases at V and 3 bases at J, with 17 bases between the two ends. CDR3 length: 17 residues. The germline V gene encodes CDR1 MNHEY and CDR2 SVGEGT.

V usage is TRBV12-3 or TRBV12-4 and J usage is TRBJ2-5; D gene uncertain. The CDR3 runs 13 residues. V shed 2 bases and J shed 5 bases, with 9 bases lying between them. CDR3 sequence reads: CASSLRWRETQYF. The CDR3, as DNA: TGTGCCAGCAGTTTAAGGTGGCGGGAGACCCAGTACTTC.

Here the CDR3 reads CASSRDRVHYEQYF. Here the CDR3 DNA reads TGTGCCAGCAGCCGAGACAGGGTGCACTACGAGCAGTACTTC. The V gene is TRBV3-1 (or the pseudogene TRBV3-2), the J gene TRBJ2-7, with 7 bases that match TRBD1. The CDR3 contains 14 residues. Per the germline V gene, CDR1 is LGHDT and CDR2 is YNNKEL (reference sequence). J gave up 3 bases and V 4 bases, and 6 bases lay outside the gene matches.

The chain joins TRBV5-8 to TRBJ1-5, with D possibly matching TRBD1 (5 bases). The CDR3 covers 11 residues. V was trimmed by 0 bases and J by 15 bases, leaving 10 bases between them. Germline V gene lookup returns CDR1 SGHTS and CDR2 YDEGEE. Written as DNA, the CDR3 is TGTGCCAGCAGCTTGGATTACAGGTGGCATTTT. Encoded protein: CASSLDYRWHF.

The genes are TRBV7-2 and TRBJ1-1; 9 nucleotides align to TRBD1. V gave up 5 bases and J gave up 3 bases; unmatched junction bases: 7. This CDR3 region has 15 residues. The germline V gene encodes CDR1 SGHTA and CDR2 FQGNSA. The CDR3 nucleotides read TGTGCCAGCAGCCAAGGGACAGGGTTGGACACTGAAGCTTTCTTT. Translated: CASSQGTGLDTEAFF.